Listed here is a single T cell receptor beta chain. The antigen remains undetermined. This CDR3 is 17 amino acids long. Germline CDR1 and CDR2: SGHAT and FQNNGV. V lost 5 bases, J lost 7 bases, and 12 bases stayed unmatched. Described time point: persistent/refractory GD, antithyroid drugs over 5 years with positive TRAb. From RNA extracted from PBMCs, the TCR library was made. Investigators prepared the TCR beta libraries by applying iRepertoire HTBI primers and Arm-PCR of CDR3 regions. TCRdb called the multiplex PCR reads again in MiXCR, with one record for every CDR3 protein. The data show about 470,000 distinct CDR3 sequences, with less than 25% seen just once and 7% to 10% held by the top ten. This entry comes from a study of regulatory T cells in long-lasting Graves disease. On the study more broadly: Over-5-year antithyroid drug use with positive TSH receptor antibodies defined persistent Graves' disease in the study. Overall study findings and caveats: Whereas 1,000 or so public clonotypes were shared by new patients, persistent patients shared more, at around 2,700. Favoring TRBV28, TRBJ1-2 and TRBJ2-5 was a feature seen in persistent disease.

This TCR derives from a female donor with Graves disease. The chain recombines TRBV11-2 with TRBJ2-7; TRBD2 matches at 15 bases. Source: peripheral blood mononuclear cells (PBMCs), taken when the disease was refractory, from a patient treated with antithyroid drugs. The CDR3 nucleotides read TGTGCCAGCAGCCCCGGACTAGCGGGAGGGCCTTTCCATGAGCAGTACTTC. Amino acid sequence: CASSPGLAGGPFHEQYF.